These 23 T cell receptor beta chains were sequenced from one sample in a study of blood T cell repertoires in COVID-19. The protocol was immunoSEQ multiplex PCR, while the TCRdb copy is restricted to in-frame clones and leaves out a portion. Among 110,000 or so clones listed, over 75% were seen once. The sequenced material came from peripheral blood. Source of these receptors: a woman between 70 and 85 years old with acute or convalescent COVID-19.

This clone was observed once. This chain connects TRBV6-5 to TRBJ1-3; 8 bases line up with TRBD1. This CDR3 spans 13 amino acids. In germline, CDR1 is MNHEY, CDR2 SVGAGI. The V segment lost 8 bases and the J segment 4 bases; nucleotides outside the gene matches: 4. CDR3 loop: CASVRDRGNTIYF. CDR3 nucleotide sequence: TGTGCCAGCGTCCGGGACAGGGGAAACACCATATATTTT.

The V gene is TRBV14, the J gene TRBJ2-1, with TRBD2 matching over 8 bases. V shed 2 bases and J 9 bases; nucleotides not matched to a gene: 9. Germline V gene data show CDR1 as SGHDN and CDR2 as FVKESK. The CDR3 consists of 15 residues. The CDR3 is CASSQLSSGSFEQFF. The CDR3 DNA follows: TGTGCCAGCAGCCAATTGTCTAGCGGGTCATTTGAGCAGTTCTTC.

V is TRBV12-3 or TRBV12-4 and J is TRBJ2-7; D may be TRBD1 (5 bases). CDR3 size: 12 residues. V was shortened by 2 bases and J by 7 bases, with 9 bases between the two germline ends. CDR3 residues: CASSLRQLEQYF. The CDR3 DNA sequence: TGTGCCAGCAGTTTACGACAGCTGGAGCAGTACTTC.

This clone has just one count. This chain uses TRBV6-5 with TRBJ2-3; TRBD2 might be the D (6 bases). From germline, CDR1 is MNHEY and CDR2 SVGAGI. The ends were cut back, 7 bases at V and 4 bases at J, with 12 bases in the middle. The CDR3 is 13 residues long. The CDR3 sequence is CASNDGSSDTQYF. In DNA, the CDR3 is TGTGCCAGCAACGACGGGAGCTCAGATACGCAGTATTTT.

This sequence joins TRBV19 and TRBJ2-1; 7 bases agree with TRBD1. The CDR3 covers 13 residues. CDR1 is LNHDA, CDR2 SQIVND, per germline (reference sequence). The V gene end was trimmed by 4 bases and the J gene end by 12 bases; junction bases not matched to a gene: 9. The CDR3 reads CASSTGQTPPQFF. DNA for the CDR3: TGTGCCAGTAGTACGGGACAGACCCCTCCGCAGTTCTTC.

The V and J genes are TRBV14 and TRBJ1-6; D unclear. This CDR3 spans 17 amino acids. CDR1 is SGHDN, CDR2 FVKESK, per germline. Between the trimmed V and J ends, which lost 0 bases and 4 bases, there was a span of 13 bases. The CDR3 reads CASSQESREYYNSPLHF. The CDR3, as DNA: TGTGCCAGCAGCCAAGAGTCTCGCGAGTATTATAATTCACCCCTCCACTTT. Complete variable domain (other parts from reference TRBV14 and TRBJ1-6): EAGVTQFPSHSVIEKGQTVTLRCDPISGHDNLYWYRRVMGKEIKFLLHFVKESKQDESGMPNNRFLAERTGGTYSTLKVQPAELEDSGVYFCASSQESREYYNSPLHFGNGTRLTVT.

The chain has TRBV28 and TRBJ1-2; D possibly corresponds to TRBD1 (6 bases). CDR3 size: 15 residues. Trimming stripped 11 bases from V and 2 bases from J, with 21 bases between. Per the germline V gene, CDR1 is MDHEN and CDR2 is SYDVKM. CDR3 bases: TGTGCCGGGGGGGACCCCCTGAGGGGGAACTATGGCTACACCTTC. Amino acid sequence: CAGGDPLRGNYGYTF.

This chain joins TRBV7-9 and TRBJ1-2; TRBD1 aligns across 10 bases. After removal of 2 bases from V and 6 bases from J, the junction contained 6 bases not matched to a gene. Germline V gene data show CDR1 as SEHNR and CDR2 as FQNEAQ (reference sequence). The CDR3 is 15 residues long. CDR3 protein: CASSLLETGGDGYTF. As DNA, the CDR3 is TGTGCCAGCAGCTTATTGGAGACAGGGGGCGATGGCTACACCTTC.

The chain links TRBV24-1 to TRBJ2-3; 9 nucleotides match TRBD1. Germline trimming cut 3 bases from V and 1 base from J; bases unmatched to any gene: 10. Germline V CDR1 and CDR2: KGHDR, SFDVKD. The CDR3 is 18 amino acids. Here the CDR3 reads CATSDRGDRAFGTDTQYF. For the CDR3, the DNA is TGTGCCACCAGTGATCGGGGGGACAGGGCTTTCGGCACAGATACGCAGTATTTT.

The chain has TRBV27 and TRBJ1-6, with 7 bases lining up with TRBD1. V trimming: 2 bases; J trimming: 9 bases; junction bases outside the gene matches: 4. The germline V gene encodes CDR1 MNHEY and CDR2 SMNVEV (reference sequence). This CDR3 region has 14 residues. The CDR3 nucleotides read TGTGCCAGCAGTTTAACAGGGGTAGGTTCACCCCTCCACTTT. Protein product: CASSLTGVGSPLHF.

The rearrangement links TRBV7-9 to TRBJ2-7; no definite D call. This CDR3 comprises 12 residues. Looked up from germline, CDR1 is SEHNR and CDR2 is FQNEAQ (reference sequence). The V gene lost 5 bases and the J gene lost 4 bases, with 9 bases spanning the gap. Here the CDR3 reads CASSPGLYEQYF. DNA of the CDR3: TGTGCCAGCAGCCCGGGTCTTTACGAGCAGTACTTC. Based on the CDR3 plus reference TRBV7-9 and TRBJ2-7, the full variable domain is DTGVSQNPRHKITKRGQNVTFRCDPISEHNRLYWYRQTLGQGPEFLTYFQNEAQLEKSRLLSDRFSAERPKGSFSTLEIQRTEQGDSAMYLCASSPGLYEQYFGPGTRLTVT.

This clone was seen a single time. V gene TRBV9 combines with J gene TRBJ2-5, with 8 bases identical to TRBD2. V was pared by 2 bases and J by 0 bases, with 0 bases of the junction left unmatched. The CDR3 extends over 14 amino acids. CDR1 and CDR2 from the germline V gene are SGDLS and YYNGEE. CDR3 residues: CASSVRGDQETQYF. As DNA, the CDR3 is TGTGCCAGCAGCGTGCGGGGGGACCAAGAGACCCAGTACTTC.

The chain links TRBV4-3 to TRBJ1-2; TRBD1 aligns across 7 bases. Looked up from germline, CDR1 is LGHNA and CDR2 is YSLEER. The CDR3 length is 16 residues. V was pared by 1 base and J by 1 base, with 6 bases of the junction left unmatched. CDR3 nucleotide sequence: TGCGCCAGCAGCCAAGGGAGAGGGGGCAATAACTATGGCTACACCTTC. Translated: CASSQGRGGNNYGYTF.

This sequence joins TRBV5-1 and TRBJ2-1, with TRBD2 matching over 11 bases. CDR3 length: 16 residues. V was pared by 5 bases and J by 5 bases, with 9 bases of the junction left unmatched. The V gene's germline CDR1 is SGHRS and CDR2 YFSETQ. CDR3 nucleotides: TGCGCCAGCAGAGGTCCTAGCGGGAGGATCGACAATGAGCAGTTCTTC. Its translation: CASRGPSGRIDNEQFF.

The J gene is TRBJ2-4, the V gene TRBV19, with D possibly TRBD1 on 6 matching bases. The CDR3 totals 16 residues. The V gene's germline CDR1 is LNHDA and CDR2 SQIVND (reference sequence). V gave up 3 bases and J gave up 0 bases, with 12 bases separating them. This CDR3 is CASSMQGRSAKNIQYF. The CDR3 bases are TGTGCCAGTAGTATGCAGGGGCGTTCAGCCAAAAACATTCAGTACTTC. Drawing the rest from reference TRBV19 and TRBJ2-4, the complete variable domain is DGGITQSPKYLFRKEGQNVTLSCEQNLNHDAMYWYRQDPGQGLRLIYYSQIVNDFQKGDIAEGYSVSREKKESFPLTVTSAQKNPTAFYLCASSMQGRSAKNIQYFGAGTRLSVL.

V usage is TRBV29-1 and J usage is TRBJ2-2, with D perhaps TRBD1 (6 bases). The CDR3 sequence is 13 residues long. Per the germline V gene, CDR1 is SQVTM and CDR2 is ANQGSEA. V was cut by 3 bases and J by 4 bases, with 9 bases left in between. CDR3 nucleotide sequence: TGCAGCGTTGATGGACAGTCCACCGGGGAGCTGTTTTTT. It codes for CSVDGQSTGELFF.

A single count supports this clone. This chain joins TRBV4-1 and TRBJ1-2, with no clear D. The V gene's germline CDR1 is MGHRA and CDR2 YSYEKL. V was shortened by 3 bases and J by 0 bases, with 8 bases between the two germline ends. The CDR3 is made up of 14 amino acids. CDR3 nucleotides: TGCGCCAGCAGCCACGAACAAGCTAACTATGGCTACACCTTC. As protein: CASSHEQANYGYTF.

The genes are TRBV19 and TRBJ1-4, with D tentatively TRBD1 (5 bases). Per germline, CDR1 LNHDA and CDR2 SQIVND (reference sequence). This CDR3 comprises 14 residues. Trimming pared 7 bases from V and 7 bases from J, leaving 16 bases between. CDR3 loop: CASIQGGHSEKLFF. The CDR3 nucleotides read TGTGCCAGTATCCAGGGAGGACATAGTGAAAAACTGTTTTTT.

This sequence joins TRBV7-2 and TRBJ2-7; 7 bases align to TRBD1. The CDR3 sequence is 15 residues long. CDR1 and CDR2 (germline): SGHTA, FQGNSA. Trimming removed 6 bases from V and 3 bases from J; junction bases left unmatched: 11. For the CDR3, the DNA is TGTGCCAGCAGTCTATCAAATCGACAGGGCTACGAGCAGTACTTC. This translates into CASSLSNRQGYEQYF.

This clone was recorded only once. The V call is TRBV12-1, the J call TRBJ2-7; the table's D call of TRBD1 was not tested on the DNA. TRBV12-1 is assigned pseudogene status. The CDR3 contains 16 residues. Here the CDR3 reads CASSFRTGRGSYEQYV. The CDR3, as DNA: TGTGCCAGCAGCTTTCGGACAGGACGAGGATCCTACGAGCAGTACGTC.

Note on this clone: Other nucleotide sequences from this sample produce the same CDR3. This sequence joins TRBV11-2 and TRBJ1-1; no clear D. The CDR3 loop spans 13 amino acids. The V end was cut by 1 base, the J end by 3 bases, with 6 bases between. CDR1 and CDR2 from the germline V gene are SGHAT and FQNNGV. CDR3 nucleotide sequence: TGTGCCAGCAGCTTAGTCTCGTACACTGAAGCTTTCTTT. This codes for CASSLVSYTEAFF.

The chain is built from TRBV15 and TRBJ1-2, with 7 bases fitting TRBD1. The junction had 10 bases not matched to a gene; V was cut back by 2 bases and J by 4 bases. The CDR3 spans 16 residues. CDR1 is LNHNV, CDR2 YYDKDF, per germline (reference sequence). CDR3 sequence (DNA): TGTGCCACCAGCAGACCCACAGGGGCCCTCACCTATGGCTACACCTTC. It is translated as CATSRPTGALTYGYTF.

This chain links TRBV5-6 with TRBJ2-6; perhaps TRBD2 as D (5 bases). With 0 bases removed from V and 0 bases from J, the gap between germline ends came to 7 bases. In germline, CDR1 is SGHDT, CDR2 YYEEEE. This CDR3 has 16 residues. CDR3 in DNA: TGTGCCAGCAGCTTGGGACGGGGCTCTGGGGCCAACGTCCTGACTTTC. Residues: CASSLGRGSGANVLTF.